This paragraph covers one TCR beta chain sequence. This sample stems from a study of T cells after posttransplantation cyclophosphamide. This table comes from immunoSEQ multiplex PCR, and its TCRdb copy is limited to in-frame clones, with some not included. The top ten clones hold 0.13% of a sample with roughly 21,000 clones, roughly 98% of them seen once. CDR1 MDHEN and CDR2 SYDVKM come from the germline V gene. V shed 5 bases, J shed 5 bases, and the junction held 10 bases outside the gene matches. This CDR3 spans 17 amino acids. Sequenced material: naive CD8+ T cells sorted from PBMCs. The TCR was taken from a man aged 35 to 55 in good health, CMV-negative, and a related stem cell transplant donor. V and J are TRBV28 and TRBJ2-2; 11 nucleotides match TRBD2. The CDR3 coding sequence is TGTGCCAGCAGTACTCGAGGGACTAGCGGCCCAACCGGGGAGCTGTTTTTT. Residues: CASSTRGTSGPTGELFF. The variable domain in full, completed from reference TRBV28 and TRBJ2-2, reads DVKVTQSSRYLVKRTGEKVFLECVQDMDHENMFWYRQDPGLGLRLIYFSYDVKMKEKGDIPEGYSVSREKKERFSLILESASTNQTSMYLCASSTRGTSGPTGELFFGEGSRLTVL.